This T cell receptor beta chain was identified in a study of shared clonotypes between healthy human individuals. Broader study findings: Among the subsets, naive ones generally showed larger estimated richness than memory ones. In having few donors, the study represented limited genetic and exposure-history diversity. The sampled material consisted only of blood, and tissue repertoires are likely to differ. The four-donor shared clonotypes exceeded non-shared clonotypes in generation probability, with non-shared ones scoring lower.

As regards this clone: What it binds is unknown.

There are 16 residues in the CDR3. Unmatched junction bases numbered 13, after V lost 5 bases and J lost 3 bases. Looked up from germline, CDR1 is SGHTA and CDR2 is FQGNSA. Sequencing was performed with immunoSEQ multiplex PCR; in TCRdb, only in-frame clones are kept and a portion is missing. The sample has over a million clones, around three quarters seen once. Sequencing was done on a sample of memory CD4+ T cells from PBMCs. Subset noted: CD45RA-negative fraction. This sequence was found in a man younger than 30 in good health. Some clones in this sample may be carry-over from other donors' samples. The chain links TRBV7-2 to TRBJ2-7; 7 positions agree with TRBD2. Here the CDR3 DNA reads TGTGCCAGCAGCCCCGTACTAGGTGCGGGAGACTACGAGCAGTACTTC. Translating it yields CASSPVLGAGDYEQYF.